What follows are 21 T cell receptor beta chains derived from one specimen sequenced in a study of beta chain features in type 1 diabetes. Every isolated RNA sample was fully reverse transcribed, so sequencing captured expressed TCRB transcripts. Generated by immunoSEQ multiplex PCR, the TCRdb table keeps only in-frame clones and is missing some. Of 500,000 to 700,000 clones listed, about 14% are singletons. The sample comprised naive CD4+ T cells from blood. Every receptor here comes from a man aged 18 to 30 in good health.

This clone was seen a few times. The V call is TRBV28, the J call TRBJ1-2; a weak D match, TRBD1 (5 bases). The CDR3 runs to 12 residues. The V gene's germline CDR1 is MDHEN and CDR2 SYDVKM. V was shortened by 3 bases and J by 6 bases, with 8 bases between the two germline ends. The CDR3 sequence is CASSFSGNGYTF. CDR3 DNA: TGTGCCAGCAGTTTTTCAGGGAATGGCTACACCTTC.

This clone was found a few times. The identical CDR3 is also encoded by other nucleotide sequences in the sample. J is TRBJ2-2 and V is TRBV5-1; D gene uncertain. Germline V gives CDR1 SGHRS, CDR2 YFSETQ. Deletions cut 0 bases from V and 5 bases from J, with 5 bases between. This CDR3 is built from 13 residues. In nucleotides, the CDR3 is TGCGCCAGCAGCTTGGTGGGGACCGGGGAGCTGTTTTTT. Protein product: CASSLVGTGELFF.

The V and J genes are TRBV7-2 and TRBJ2-5; tentatively, D is TRBD2 (6 bases). Trimming stripped 4 bases from V and 1 base from J, with 13 bases between. The germline CDR1 and CDR2 sequences are SGHTA and FQGNSA. This CDR3 region has 15 residues. The CDR3 protein is CASSSGGRAQETQYF. The CDR3 DNA reads as TGTGCCAGCAGCTCAGGAGGGCGGGCCCAAGAGACCCAGTACTTC. The whole variable domain, filled in from reference TRBV7-2 and TRBJ2-5, reads GAGVSQSPSNKVTEKGKDVELRCDPISGHTALYWYRQSLGQGLEFLIYFQGNSAPDKSGLPSDRFSAERTGGSVSTLTIQRTQQEDSAVYLCASSSGGRAQETQYFGPGTRLLVL.

This clone was detected a few times. The rearrangement links TRBV5-4 to TRBJ2-1, with 9 bases identical to TRBD1. CDR1 is SGHNT and CDR2 is YYREEE in the germline V gene (reference sequence). The ends lost 2 bases at V and 6 bases at J; junction bases unmatched: 6. The CDR3 spans 15 residues. The CDR3 DNA is TGTGCCAGCAGCTTTACATGGGACAGGGCCAATGAGCAGTTCTTC. Its protein product is CASSFTWDRANEQFF.

This rearrangement joins TRBV5-6 to TRBJ1-5; no clear D gene. With 0 bases removed from V and 4 bases from J, the gap between germline ends came to 5 bases. CDR3 length: 13 residues. CDR1 SGHDT and CDR2 YYEEEE come from the germline V gene. The CDR3 DNA sequence: TGTGCCAGCAGCTTGGACCTAAATCAGCCCCAGCATTTT. As protein: CASSLDLNQPQHF.

In its sample, this clone was seen a few times. The rearrangement uses TRBV28 and TRBJ1-5; a weak D match, TRBD1 (5 bases). The V gene's germline CDR1 is MDHEN and CDR2 SYDVKM. CDR3 length: 19 residues. V dropped 3 bases and J dropped 6 bases, with 27 bases sitting between them. The CDR3 nucleotides are TGTGCCAGCAGTTTGGGGACCTCCCTACGTCAAAAGGCCCTTCAGCCCCAGCATTTT. This codes for CASSLGTSLRQKALQPQHF.

Only a few counts were recorded for this clone. J is TRBJ2-1 and V is TRBV11-3; D unresolved. The V gene lost 4 bases and the J gene lost 4 bases, with 17 bases spanning the gap. CDR3 length equals 16 residues. Germline V gene sequence: CDR1 SGHNT, CDR2 YENEEA. Here the CDR3 reads CASSSNAARSYNEQFF. For the CDR3, the DNA is TGTGCCAGCAGCTCAAATGCAGCGCGGTCATACAATGAGCAGTTCTTC.

This clone has a handful of counts. The rearrangement uses TRBV7-9 and TRBJ2-3; no firm D call. With 2 bases removed from V and 5 bases from J, the gap between germline ends came to 8 bases. This CDR3 has 13 amino acids. The germline V gene has CDR1 SEHNR and CDR2 FQNEAQ (reference sequence). The CDR3 DNA reads as TGTGCCAGCAGCTTACCAGGACGAGATACGCAGTATTTT. The encoded protein is CASSLPGRDTQYF.

This clone came up a few times. J is TRBJ2-4 and V is TRBV7-6; possibly TRBD1 or TRBD2 for D (7 bases each). The V gene lost 2 bases and the J gene lost 5 bases, with 13 bases spanning the gap. CDR1 and CDR2 from the germline V gene are SGHVS and FNYEAQ. This CDR3 is 15 amino acids long. This CDR3 reads CASSLRAGGENIQYF. The DNA for the CDR3 is TGTGCCAGCAGCTTAAGAGCAGGGGGGGAAAACATTCAGTACTTC.

This clone has just a few counts. This rearrangement joins TRBV10-3 to TRBJ1-1; 11 nucleotides align to TRBD1. Germline V CDR1 and CDR2: ENHRY, SYGVKD. Germline trimming cut 1 base from V and 5 bases from J; bases unmatched to any gene: 3. The CDR3 is made up of 15 amino acids. The CDR3, as DNA: TGTGCCATCAGTGAGTTAGGGACAGGGGGGACTGAAGCTTTCTTT. Amino acids: CAISELGTGGTEAFF.

The V gene is TRBV4-3, the J gene TRBJ1-2; 7 bases agree with TRBD1. The CDR3 consists of 15 residues. Germline V CDR1 and CDR2: LGHNA, YSLEER. After removal of 3 bases from V and 6 bases from J, the junction contained 10 bases not matched to a gene. CDR3 DNA: TGCGCCAGCAGCCAGGGTGAGGGGGCGCATGATGGCTACACCTTC. It encodes CASSQGEGAHDGYTF.

The rearrangement joins TRBV4-3 to TRBJ1-1; tentatively, D is TRBD1 (5 bases). Looked up from germline, CDR1 is LGHNA and CDR2 is YSLEER. V gave up 0 bases and J gave up 4 bases, with 21 bases separating them. The CDR3 is 18 residues long. CDR3: CASSQEPHGVGGSTEAFF. The CDR3 DNA sequence: TGCGCCAGCAGCCAAGAACCACACGGTGTTGGGGGTAGCACTGAAGCTTTCTTT.

The chain couples TRBV5-1 to TRBJ2-1; 7 bases are shared with TRBD2. Trimming removed 0 bases from V and 6 bases from J; junction bases left unmatched: 6. Germline V gene sequence: CDR1 SGHRS, CDR2 YFSETQ. CDR3 length: 15 amino acids. This chain's CDR3 is CASSLGTRIGNEQFF. The CDR3 DNA is TGCGCCAGCAGCTTGGGGACTAGAATTGGCAATGAGCAGTTCTTC. The complete variable domain, with remaining parts taken from reference TRBV5-1 and TRBJ2-1, reads KAGVTQTPRYLIKTRGQQVTLSCSPISGHRSVSWYQQTPGQGLQFLFEYFSETQRNKGNFPGRFSGRQFSNSRSEMNVSTLELGDSALYLCASSLGTRIGNEQFFGPGTRLTVL.

This rearrangement joins TRBV19 to TRBJ1-2, with D tentatively TRBD1 (6 bases). Trimming pared 5 bases from V and 5 bases from J, leaving 18 bases between. The V gene's germline CDR1 is LNHDA and CDR2 SQIVND (reference sequence). The CDR3 has 15 amino acids. In DNA, the CDR3 is TGTGCCAGTAGTGCCCGGACAGTGAGTGGGTATGGCTACACCTTC. This translates into CASSARTVSGYGYTF. Together with reference TRBV19 and TRBJ1-2, the CDR3 gives the full variable domain: DGGITQSPKYLFRKEGQNVTLSCEQNLNHDAMYWYRQDPGQGLRLIYYSQIVNDFQKGDIAEGYSVSREKKESFPLTVTSAQKNPTAFYLCASSARTVSGYGYTFGSGTRLTVV.

The chain combines TRBV15 with TRBJ2-5; 8 bases are shared with TRBD1. The CDR3 totals 16 residues. The junction had 8 bases not matched to a gene; V was cut back by 0 bases and J by 5 bases. Per germline, CDR1 LNHNV and CDR2 YYDKDF (reference sequence). DNA for the CDR3: TGTGCCACCAGCAGAGATCCCCAGGGGGCAGGGGAGACCCAGTACTTC. It encodes CATSRDPQGAGETQYF. Using reference TRBV15 and TRBJ2-5 for the parts outside the CDR3, the full variable domain is DAMVIQNPRYQVTQFGKPVTLSCSQTLNHNVMYWYQQKSSQAPKLLFHYYDKDFNNEADTPDNFQSRRPNTSFCFLDIRSPGLGDTAMYLCATSRDPQGAGETQYFGPGTRLLVL.

V and J are TRBV30 and TRBJ2-5, with 7 bases aligning to TRBD1. The J call may be faulty, since TRBJ2-7 better matches the DNA end. The CDR3 runs to 13 residues. CDR1 is GTSNPN and CDR2 is SVGIG in the germline V gene (reference sequence). In nucleotides, the CDR3 is TGTGCCTGGGGTCCAGGGGGCTCCTACGAGCAGTACTTC. Its translation is CAWGPGGSYEQYF.

This clone has more than one count but fewer than ten. The rearrangement uses TRBV7-9 and TRBJ2-2; the D gene is possibly TRBD1 (5 bases). V was clipped by 5 bases and J by 3 bases, with 10 bases between them. This CDR3 comprises 14 residues. Germline lookup yields CDR1 SEHNR and CDR2 FQNEAQ (reference sequence). The CDR3 sequence: CASSRTRDTGELFF. CDR3 in DNA: TGTGCCAGCAGCAGGACCAGGGACACCGGGGAGCTGTTTTTT.

This clone came up a few times. This chain joins TRBV2 and TRBJ2-7; 9 bases line up with TRBD1. The CDR3 contains 14 residues. V gave up 8 bases and J gave up 2 bases; unmatched junction bases: 7. Germline-derived CDR1 and CDR2 are SNHLY and FYNNEI. CDR3 DNA: TGTGCCAGCGGTGGGACAGGGATACCCTACGAGCAGTACTTC. Translation: CASGGTGIPYEQYF.

Note on this clone: This same CDR3 is encoded by further DNA sequences in the sample. The chain couples TRBV2 to TRBJ2-5; D is uncertain. Per the germline V gene, CDR1 is SNHLY and CDR2 is FYNNEI. CDR3 length: 10 amino acids. Trimming left V 6 bases short and J 5 bases short, with 4 bases between. The DNA of the CDR3 is TGTGCCAGCAGCGTTGAGACCCAGTACTTC. The encoded protein is CASSVETQYF.

In this sample, this clone turned up a few times. The V gene is TRBV12-5, the J gene TRBJ2-3, with D unresolved. Trimming pared 1 base from V and 1 base from J, leaving 15 bases between. The germline V gene has CDR1 LGHNT and CDR2 FRNRAP. The CDR3 runs 17 residues. Written as DNA, the CDR3 is TGTGCTAGTGGTTTGGCTCCAAAGATTGGGGGCACAGATACGCAGTATTTT. Its translation: CASGLAPKIGGTDTQYF.

The chain recombines TRBV4-2 with TRBJ2-3; no reliable D call. The V end lost 5 bases, the J end lost 6 bases, and 9 bases lay between the germline ends. This CDR3 region has 12 residues. Germline V gene sequence: CDR1 LGHNA, CDR2 YNFKEQ. CDR3 DNA sequence: TGTGCCAGCAGCTCTAGTCGGGATACGCAGTATTTT. It is translated as CASSSSRDTQYF.